These 14 T cell receptor beta chains came from one sample sequenced in a study of blood T cells in healthy people across ages. PCR was performed a second time for roughly 7 to 12 cycles using a sample-barcoded 5' primer and a J-beta primer mix. TCRdb re-derived calls from the 5' RACE reads in MiXCR, one entry per CDR3 protein. Here the sample spans roughly 800,000 distinct CDR3 sequences, roughly 40% being singletons. Sequencing was carried out using blood. All receptors derive from a man younger than 35 in good health.

This chain connects TRBV5-1 to TRBJ2-1, with D perhaps matching TRBD2 (5 bases). The ends were cut back, 4 bases at V and 0 bases at J, with 8 bases in the middle. The CDR3 has 14 amino acids. Looked up from germline, CDR1 is SGHRS and CDR2 is YFSETQ. CDR3 residues: CASSNGDSYNEQFF. For the CDR3, the DNA is TGCGCCAGCAGCAACGGGGACTCCTACAATGAGCAGTTCTTC.

V usage is TRBV12-3 or TRBV12-4 and J usage is TRBJ1-3; D gene uncertain. Between the trimmed V and J ends, which lost 2 bases and 2 bases, there was a span of 7 bases. There are 14 residues in the CDR3. The CDR3 loop reads CASSLSTPGNTIYF. CDR3 nucleotides: TGTGCCAGCAGTTTAAGTACGCCTGGAAACACCATATATTTT.

This clonotype was seen a handful of times. The V call is TRBV6-5, the J call TRBJ2-5; D may correspond to TRBD1 or TRBD2 (6 bases each). CDR3 length: 17 amino acids. Trimming removed 0 bases from V and 11 bases from J, with 25 bases in between. Germline CDR1 MNHEY, CDR2 SVGAGI. The CDR3 region is CASSYSTGASARNEQYF. The CDR3 nucleotides read TGTGCCAGCAGTTACTCGACAGGAGCTAGCGCCCGCAATGAGCAGTACTTC.

This clonotype was recorded at least ten times. The chain combines TRBV7-9 with TRBJ2-4; D perhaps matches TRBD1 (5 bases). Trimming took 1 base from V and 1 from J, leaving 14 bases between them. CDR1 and CDR2 (germline): SEHNR, FQNEAQ (reference sequence). This CDR3 comprises 17 residues. The DNA for the CDR3 is TGTGCCAGCAGCTTAGGGTTTGGCAGGGTGGCCAAAAACATTCAGTACTTC. Translation: CASSLGFGRVAKNIQYF. The full variable domain, rest sourced from reference TRBV7-9 and TRBJ2-4, is DTGVSQNPRHKITKRGQNVTFRCDPISEHNRLYWYRQTLGQGPEFLTYFQNEAQLEKSRLLSDRFSAERPKGSFSTLEIQRTEQGDSAMYLCASSLGFGRVAKNIQYFGAGTRLSVL.

This clonotype has only a few counts. The rearrangement uses TRBV7-2 and TRBJ2-7; D uncertain. Germline CDR1 and CDR2: SGHTA and FQGNSA. The CDR3 length is 14 residues. Trimming removed 0 bases from V and 3 bases from J, with 9 bases in between. CDR3 in amino acids: CASSLAPDGYEQYF. CDR3 in DNA: TGTGCCAGCAGCTTAGCCCCGGACGGCTACGAGCAGTACTTC.

For the CDR3, the DNA is TGCAGTGCTAGGACCGGGCCCAGTAAAAGATCTGGGGCCAACGTCCTGACTTTC. Protein product: CSARTGPSKRSGANVLTF. The J gene is TRBJ2-6, the V gene TRBV20-1; D gene ambiguous. V was shortened by 3 bases and J by 1 base, with 19 bases between the two germline ends. The CDR3 is made up of 18 amino acids. Germline CDR1 reads DFQATT; CDR2 reads SNEGSKA (reference sequence).

This clonotype was picked up a small number of times. V and J are TRBV7-8 and TRBJ1-1; 10 bases align to TRBD1. CDR1 is SGHVS and CDR2 is FQNEAQ in the germline V gene. J lost 6 bases, V lost 5 bases, and 12 bases had no gene match. This CDR3 has 16 residues. CDR3 loop: CASSPGTGVRIAEAFF. Here the CDR3 DNA reads TGTGCCAGCAGCCCCGGGACAGGGGTCCGGATTGCTGAAGCTTTCTTT.

This clonotype was detected a few times. The CDR3 region is CASSSPGEQPQHF. CDR3 nucleotides: TGTGCCAGCAGTTCCCCGGGGGAGCAGCCCCAGCATTTT. The rearrangement joins TRBV7-9 to TRBJ1-5, with D perhaps matching TRBD1 (5 bases). This CDR3 has 13 residues. Germline CDR1 SEHNR, CDR2 FQNEAQ (reference sequence). The V end was cut by 6 bases, the J end by 7 bases, with 13 bases between.

This clonotype was seen more than once but under ten times. V and J are TRBV4-1 and TRBJ2-3; TRBD1 matches 8 bases. Germline V gene data show CDR1 as MGHRA and CDR2 as YSYEKL. V was pared by 2 bases and J by 5 bases, with 9 bases of the junction left unmatched. This CDR3 is built from 16 residues. The CDR3 DNA follows: TGCGCCAGCAGCCAACATAACAGGGGGGCAGGAGATACGCAGTATTTT. This sequence encodes CASSQHNRGAGDTQYF.

V gene TRBV5-6 combines with J gene TRBJ2-3; 8 bases align to TRBD2. Germline V lookup: CDR1 SGHDT, CDR2 YYEEEE. V was pared by 2 bases and J by 8 bases, with 7 bases of the junction left unmatched. CDR3 length: 14 amino acids. The CDR3 is CASSLLPRGGTQYF. The CDR3 region has the DNA TGTGCCAGCAGCTTACTCCCCCGGGGGGGTACGCAGTATTTT.

This clonotype has only a few counts. The J gene is TRBJ1-2, the V gene TRBV4-1; D is perhaps TRBD1 (5 bases). Trimming took off 0 bases at V and 1 base at J, with 12 bases between the two ends. CDR1 and CDR2 from the germline V gene are MGHRA and YSYEKL. The length of the CDR3 is 16 residues. As DNA, the CDR3 is TGCGCCAGCAGCCAAGAACTTGGGGGGAGTAACTATGGCTACACCTTC. Translated: CASSQELGGSNYGYTF.

The chain joins TRBV6-6 to TRBJ2-2; 10 bases fit TRBD2. The CDR3 covers 15 residues. Germline V gene data show CDR1 as MNHNY and CDR2 as SVGAGI (reference sequence). The V segment lost 7 bases and the J segment 3 bases; nucleotides outside the gene matches: 5. The CDR3 loop is CASTELAGYTGELFF. CDR3 coding DNA: TGTGCCAGCACCGAACTAGCGGGGTACACCGGGGAGCTGTTTTTT.

This clonotype was seen at least ten times. The chain is built from TRBV7-2 and TRBJ2-1; the D is unclear. The CDR3 sequence is 12 residues long. Germline V gene lookup returns CDR1 SGHTA and CDR2 FQGNSA. V lost 1 base, J lost 9 bases, and 7 bases lay in between. DNA for the CDR3: TGTGCCAGCAGCTTAGGTGCGGCTGAGCAGTTCTTC. This sequence encodes CASSLGAAEQFF.

The sample holds a few counts of this clonotype. The chain carries TRBV7-2 and TRBJ2-7; D is uncertain. The CDR3 covers 14 residues. Germline assignment: CDR1 SGHTA and CDR2 FQGNSA. V was shortened by 1 base and J by 3 bases, with 10 bases between the two germline ends. CDR3 amino acids: CASSLGVGYYEQYF. The CDR3 DNA is TGTGCCAGCAGCTTAGGGGTTGGGTACTACGAGCAGTACTTC.